This TCR beta chain was sequenced in a study of blood T cell repertoires in COVID-19. In the study overall: T cells, B-cell-depleted T cells, or PBMCs provided the cDNA or gDNA that served as material.

The CDR3 totals 15 residues. Germline assignment: CDR1 MGHRA and CDR2 YSYEKL. The ends were cut back, 0 bases at V and 2 bases at J, with 10 bases in the middle. Per the study methods: Amplification from reference gene primers served as the basis for estimated nucleated cell counts. Sequencing was performed with immunoSEQ multiplex PCR; in TCRdb, only in-frame clones are kept and a portion is missing. Clone size and the V and J calls come from that table; the DNA yielded D and trimming. The table has roughly 230,000 clones, 85% to 90% seen once. The V and J genes are TRBV4-1 and TRBJ1-1; no definite D call. Specimen: peripheral blood. The sequence derives from a woman aged 55 to 70 with COVID-19, enrolled during active disease. CDR3 nucleotide sequence: TGCGCCAGCAGCCAAGATCCGGGTATCAACACTGAAGCTTTCTTT. Its translation is CASSQDPGINTEAFF.